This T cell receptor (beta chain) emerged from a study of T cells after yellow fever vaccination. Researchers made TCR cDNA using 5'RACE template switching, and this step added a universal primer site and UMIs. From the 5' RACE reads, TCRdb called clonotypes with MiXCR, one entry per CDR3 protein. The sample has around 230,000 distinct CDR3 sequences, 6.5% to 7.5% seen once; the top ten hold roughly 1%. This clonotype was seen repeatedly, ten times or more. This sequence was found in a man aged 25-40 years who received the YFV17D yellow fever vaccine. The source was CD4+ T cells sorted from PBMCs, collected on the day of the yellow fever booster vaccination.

The CDR3 protein is CASSLGAGLGGELFF. DNA of the CDR3: TGTGCCAGCAGCTTAGGGGCCGGGCTCGGCGGGGAGCTGTTTTTT. The V call is TRBV7-2, the J call TRBJ2-2; no clear D gene. V was cut by 1 base and J by 7 bases, with 13 bases left in between. From germline, CDR1 is SGHTA and CDR2 FQGNSA. The CDR3 extends over 15 amino acids.